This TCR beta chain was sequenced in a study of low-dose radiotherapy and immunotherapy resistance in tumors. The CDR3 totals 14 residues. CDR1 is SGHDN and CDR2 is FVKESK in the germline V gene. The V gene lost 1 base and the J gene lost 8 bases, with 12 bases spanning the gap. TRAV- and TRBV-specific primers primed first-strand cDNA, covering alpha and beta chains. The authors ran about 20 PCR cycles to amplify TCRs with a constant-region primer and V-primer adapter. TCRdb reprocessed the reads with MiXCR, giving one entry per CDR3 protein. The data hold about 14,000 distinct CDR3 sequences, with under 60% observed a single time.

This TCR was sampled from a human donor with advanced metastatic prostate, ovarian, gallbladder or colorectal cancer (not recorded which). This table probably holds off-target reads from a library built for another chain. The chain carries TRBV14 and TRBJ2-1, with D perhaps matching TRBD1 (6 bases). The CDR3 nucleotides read TGTGCCAGCAGCCAAGCGGACAGATATCATGAGCAGTTCTTC. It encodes CASSQADRYHEQFF.